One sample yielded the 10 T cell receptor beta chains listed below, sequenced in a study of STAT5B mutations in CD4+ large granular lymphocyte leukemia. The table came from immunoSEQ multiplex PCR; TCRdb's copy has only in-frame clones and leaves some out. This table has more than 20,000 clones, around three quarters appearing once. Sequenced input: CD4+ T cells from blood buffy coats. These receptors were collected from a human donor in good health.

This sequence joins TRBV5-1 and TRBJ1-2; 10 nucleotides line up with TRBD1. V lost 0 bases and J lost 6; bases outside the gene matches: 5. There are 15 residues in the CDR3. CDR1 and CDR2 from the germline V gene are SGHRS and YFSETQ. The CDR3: CASSLGTGGSDGYTF. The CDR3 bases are TGCGCCAGCAGCTTGGGGACAGGGGGGAGTGATGGCTACACCTTC.

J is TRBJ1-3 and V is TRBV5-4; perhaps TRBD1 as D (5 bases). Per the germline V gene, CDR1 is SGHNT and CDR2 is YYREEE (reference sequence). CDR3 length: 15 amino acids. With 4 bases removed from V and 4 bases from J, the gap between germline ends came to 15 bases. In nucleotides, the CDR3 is TGTGCCAGCAGCCAGACAGCTACCCCGGGAAACACCATATATTTT. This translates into CASSQTATPGNTIYF.

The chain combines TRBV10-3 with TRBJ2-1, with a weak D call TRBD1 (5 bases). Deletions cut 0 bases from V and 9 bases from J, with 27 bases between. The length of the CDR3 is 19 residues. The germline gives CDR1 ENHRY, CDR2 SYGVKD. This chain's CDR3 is CAISESNYLGADARSEQFF. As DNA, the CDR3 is TGTGCCATCAGTGAGTCCAATTACCTAGGGGCGGACGCTCGTAGTGAGCAGTTCTTC.

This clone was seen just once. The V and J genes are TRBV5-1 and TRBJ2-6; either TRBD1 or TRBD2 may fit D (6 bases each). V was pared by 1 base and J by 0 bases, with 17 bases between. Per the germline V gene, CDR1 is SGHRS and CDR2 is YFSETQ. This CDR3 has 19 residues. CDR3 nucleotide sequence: TGCGCCAGCAGCTTGTCGGGGGCGGTTAAAAACTCTGGGGCCAACGTCCTGACTTTC. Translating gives CASSLSGAVKNSGANVLTF.

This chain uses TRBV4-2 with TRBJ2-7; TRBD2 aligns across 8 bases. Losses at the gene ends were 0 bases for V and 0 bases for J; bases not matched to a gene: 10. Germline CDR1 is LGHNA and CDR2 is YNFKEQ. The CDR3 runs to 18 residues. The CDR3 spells CASSQEDTVAGGSYEQYF. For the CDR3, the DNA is TGTGCCAGCAGCCAAGAGGACACGGTGGCGGGAGGCTCCTACGAGCAGTACTTC.

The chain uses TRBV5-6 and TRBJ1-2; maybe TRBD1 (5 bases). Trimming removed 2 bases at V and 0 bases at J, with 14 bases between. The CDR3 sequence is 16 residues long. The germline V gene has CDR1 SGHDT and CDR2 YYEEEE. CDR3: CASSFLTGGSNYGYTF. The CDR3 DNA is TGTGCCAGCAGCTTTTTAACAGGAGGTTCTAACTATGGCTACACCTTC.

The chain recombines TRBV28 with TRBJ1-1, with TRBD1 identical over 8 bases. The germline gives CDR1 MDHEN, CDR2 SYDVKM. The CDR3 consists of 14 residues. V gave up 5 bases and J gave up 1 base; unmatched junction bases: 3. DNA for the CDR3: TGTGCCAGCAGTCACGGGACAGGGAACACTGAAGCTTTCTTT. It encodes CASSHGTGNTEAFF. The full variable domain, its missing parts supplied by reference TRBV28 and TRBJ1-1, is DVKVTQSSRYLVKRTGEKVFLECVQDMDHENMFWYRQDPGLGLRLIYFSYDVKMKEKGDIPEGYSVSREKKERFSLILESASTNQTSMYLCASSHGTGNTEAFFGQGTRLTVV.

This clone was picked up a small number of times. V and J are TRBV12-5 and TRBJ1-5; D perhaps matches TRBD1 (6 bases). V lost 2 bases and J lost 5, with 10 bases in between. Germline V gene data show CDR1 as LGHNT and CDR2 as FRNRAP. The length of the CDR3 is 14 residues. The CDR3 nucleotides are TGTGCTAGTGGTTTGCAGGGGATTCATCAGCCCCAGCATTTT. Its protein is CASGLQGIHQPQHF. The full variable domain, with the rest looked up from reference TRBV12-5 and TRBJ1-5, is DARVTQTPRHKVTEMGQEVTMRCQPILGHNTVFWYRQTMMQGLELLAYFRNRAPLDDSGMPKDRFSAEMPDATLATLKIQPSEPRDSAVYFCASGLQGIHQPQHFGDGTRLSIL.

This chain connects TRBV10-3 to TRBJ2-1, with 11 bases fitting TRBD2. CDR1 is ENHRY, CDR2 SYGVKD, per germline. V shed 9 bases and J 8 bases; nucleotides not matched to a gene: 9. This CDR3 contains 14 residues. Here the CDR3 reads CAINSGRATDEQFF. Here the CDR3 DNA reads TGTGCCATTAATAGCGGGAGGGCCACGGATGAGCAGTTCTTC.

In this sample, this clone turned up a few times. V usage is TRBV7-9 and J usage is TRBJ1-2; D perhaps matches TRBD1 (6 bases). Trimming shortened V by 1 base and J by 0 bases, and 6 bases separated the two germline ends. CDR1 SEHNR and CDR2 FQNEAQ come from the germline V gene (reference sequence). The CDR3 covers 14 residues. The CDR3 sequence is CASSLGTANYGYTF. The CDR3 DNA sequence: TGTGCCAGCAGCTTAGGGACAGCTAACTATGGCTACACCTTC.